This T cell receptor (beta chain) was identified in a study of T cells in Graves' hyperthyroidism and ophthalmopathy (dated by TCRdb to about 2019). Context from the whole study: Peripheral blood samples were taken at the time of initial diagnosis, prior to any treatment. To identify TCR V-J signatures that set the groups apart, the researchers used a discovery cohort of 100 or so patients, made up of roughly 40 with Graves' ophthalmopathy and 57 with stable Graves' hyperthyroidism. An independent validation cohort of around 20 hyperthyroidism patients and more than 15 patients who later progressed to ophthalmopathy tested prospective prediction of ophthalmopathy. For training and testing, the 100 or so patients in the discovery cohort were randomly divided in a 7:3 ratio. In more than 5 Graves' hyperthyroidism patients, the study also compared T-cell repertoires from thyroid tissue with T-cell repertoires from blood. Once sampling was done, hyperthyroidism patients were given methimazole at a starting dose of 30 mg daily, whereas ophthalmopathy patients were given high-dose intravenous methylprednisolone. The paper describes TCR Vbeta CDR3 sequencing of some 130 peripheral blood samples, made up of 43 ophthalmopathy patients, approximately 73 hyperthyroidism patients and about 17 progressor patients. General study outcomes and caveats: In validation, the model predicted progression to ophthalmopathy with roughly 66% sensitivity and about 73% specificity, a median of around six months before onset. Sample size was not statistically predetermined, and blinding of investigators to group allocation was not performed. Blood samples also contained most of the expanded thyroid clonotypes (frequency above 0.001), which suggests that blood repertoires may reflect thyroid immune responses. A 13 V-J signature model separated ophthalmopathy from stable hyperthyroidism, with approximately 87% sensitivity and 81% to 83% specificity in cross-validation and 80%/75% in testing.

Moderately to severely active disease, a Clinical Activity Score of at least 3, a NOSPECS grade of at least 4, and a duration under 3 months were present in ophthalmopathy patients. The study excluded patients with uncontrolled infections, other autoimmune diseases, pregnancy or lactation. Diagnoses relied on clinical symptoms, serum thyroxine and TRAb, thyroid ultrasound and orbital computed tomography. PBMCs were isolated from about 10 ml of fresh peripheral blood by Ficoll-Paque density gradient centrifugation. Total RNA was extracted using Trizol reagent, and RNA quality was assessed on an Agilent 2100 Bioanalyzer. This clonotype was observed many times. Its antigen is unknown. Base qualities are not provided; no much larger clone lies one nucleotide away. The TCR beta CDR3 regions were amplified from the RNA transcripts. A first-round RT-PCR of the TCR CDR3 used the HTBI primer set with the Qiagen OneStep RT-PCR kit. The libraries were constructed in a second round of multiplex PCR and then size-selected and purified. Libraries were sequenced paired-end with 100 bp reads on an Illumina HiSeq2000. In the original analysis: SOAPnuke was used to process the raw data, with reads discarded if the reads contained adapters or uncalled bases, had a mean Phred below 15, or lacked an exact constant-primer or identifier match. High-quality paired reads were merged using COPE v1.2.5, and each unique nucleotide sequence was defined as a clonotype. MiTCR v1.1 was used to align the clonotypes against IMGT TRBV, TRBD and TRBJ reference segments. The analysis was restricted to V-J combinations with a frequency above 0.0001, which together covered 99% to 99.2% of the repertoires. The TCS score was defined as the ratio of F50 (clonal expansion) to E x V (chaos), calculated using BLOSUM62-based TCRdist between CDR3 peptides within each V-J. Welch's t-statistics and random forest reduced around 510 V-J features to about 13, which were used in a naive Bayes classifier (R e1071). The public reads were reanalyzed by TCRdb: fastp trimming at Q25, MiXCR alignment, in-frame beta chains only. One record per CDR3 amino acid sequence lists the most common genes and DNA. These V and J calls originate from TCRdb's pipeline instead of the authors' own analysis. In all, the sample holds over 350,000 distinct CDR3 sequences, and over 12% of those were seen once. The ten largest clones take up over 25% of the sample.

The sequencing sample was made of blood. This receptor was obtained from a man in his fifties or sixties with Graves' ophthalmopathy.

Here the CDR3 is given as CASSLVGVTYEQYF. The nucleotide sequence reads as follows: TGTGCCAGCAGTTTAGTCGGGGTGACGTACGAGCAGTACTTC. The sequence is built from TRBV28 and TRBJ2-7; the D segment could be TRBD2, given 5 matching bases. The junction carries 12 bases between V and J, which are trimmed by 2 bases and 4 bases respectively. Looking up the germline V gene yields CDR1 MDHEN and CDR2 SYDVKM. Measured from the cysteine to the phenylalanine, the CDR3 is 14 residues long. The CDR3 DNA has 42 bases and is translated from base 1.